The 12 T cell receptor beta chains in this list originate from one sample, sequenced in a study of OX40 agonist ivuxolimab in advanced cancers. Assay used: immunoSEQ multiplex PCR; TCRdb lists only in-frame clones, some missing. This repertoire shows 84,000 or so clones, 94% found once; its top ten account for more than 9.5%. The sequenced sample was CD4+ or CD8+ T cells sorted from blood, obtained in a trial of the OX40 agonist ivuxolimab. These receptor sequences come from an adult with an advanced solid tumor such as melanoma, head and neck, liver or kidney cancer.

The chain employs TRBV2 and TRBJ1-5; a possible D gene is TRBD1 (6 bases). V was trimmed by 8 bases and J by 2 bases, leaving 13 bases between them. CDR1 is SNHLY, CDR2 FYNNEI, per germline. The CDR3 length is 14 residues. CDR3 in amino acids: CASEEAGGNQPQHF. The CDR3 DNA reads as TGTGCCAGCGAGGAGGCAGGGGGCAATCAGCCCCAGCATTTT.

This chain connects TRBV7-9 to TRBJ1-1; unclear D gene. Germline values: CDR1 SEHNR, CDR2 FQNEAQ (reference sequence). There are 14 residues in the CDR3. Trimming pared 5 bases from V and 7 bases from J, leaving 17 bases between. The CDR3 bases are TGTGCCAGCAGCCCTGACCTGAGGCGGAATGAAGCTTTCTTT. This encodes CASSPDLRRNEAFF.

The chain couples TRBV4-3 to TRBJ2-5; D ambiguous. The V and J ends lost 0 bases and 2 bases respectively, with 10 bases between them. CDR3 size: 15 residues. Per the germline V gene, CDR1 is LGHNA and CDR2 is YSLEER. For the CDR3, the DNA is TGCGCCAGCAGCCAAGATCGTCGGTCACAAGAGACCCAGTACTTC. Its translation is CASSQDRRSQETQYF.

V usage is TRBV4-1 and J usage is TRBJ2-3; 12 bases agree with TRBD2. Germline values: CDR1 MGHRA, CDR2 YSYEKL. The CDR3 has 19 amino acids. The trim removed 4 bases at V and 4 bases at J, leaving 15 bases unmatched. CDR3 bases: TGCGCCAGCAGCCGACCACCAAATACACTAGCGGGAGGCGCAGATACGCAGTATTTT. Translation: CASSRPPNTLAGGADTQYF.

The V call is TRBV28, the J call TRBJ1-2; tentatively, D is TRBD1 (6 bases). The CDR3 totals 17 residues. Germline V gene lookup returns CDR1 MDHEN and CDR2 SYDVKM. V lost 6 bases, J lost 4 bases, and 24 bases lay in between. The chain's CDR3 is CASSRKSGTLLFYGYTF. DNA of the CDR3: TGTGCCAGCAGCCGCAAATCCGGGACACTTTTGTTCTATGGCTACACCTTC.

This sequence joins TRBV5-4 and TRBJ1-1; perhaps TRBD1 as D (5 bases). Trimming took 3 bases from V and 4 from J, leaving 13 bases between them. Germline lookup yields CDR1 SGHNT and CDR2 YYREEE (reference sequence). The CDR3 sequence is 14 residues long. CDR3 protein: CASSSGWGGTEAFF. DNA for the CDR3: TGTGCCAGCAGCTCAGGGTGGGGAGGCACTGAAGCTTTCTTT.

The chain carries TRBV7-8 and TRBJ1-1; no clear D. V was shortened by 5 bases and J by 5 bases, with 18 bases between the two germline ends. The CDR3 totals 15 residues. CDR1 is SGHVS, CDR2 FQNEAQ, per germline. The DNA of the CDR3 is TGTGCCAGCAGCCAGGCGGCGGGCGCGGCGACTGAAGCTTTCTTT. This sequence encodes CASSQAAGAATEAFF.

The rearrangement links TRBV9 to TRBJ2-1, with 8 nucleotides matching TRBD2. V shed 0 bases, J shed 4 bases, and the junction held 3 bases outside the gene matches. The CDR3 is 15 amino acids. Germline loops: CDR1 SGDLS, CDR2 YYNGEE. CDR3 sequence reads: CASSVDPGGYNEQFF. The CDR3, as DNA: TGTGCCAGCAGCGTAGATCCGGGAGGGTACAATGAGCAGTTCTTC.

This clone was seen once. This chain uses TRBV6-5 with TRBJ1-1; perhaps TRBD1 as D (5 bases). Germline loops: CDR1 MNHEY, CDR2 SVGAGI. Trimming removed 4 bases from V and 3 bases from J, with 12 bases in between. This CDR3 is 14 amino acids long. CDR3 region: CASSSRDGYTEAFF. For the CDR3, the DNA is TGTGCCAGCAGTTCACGGGACGGATACACTGAAGCTTTCTTT.

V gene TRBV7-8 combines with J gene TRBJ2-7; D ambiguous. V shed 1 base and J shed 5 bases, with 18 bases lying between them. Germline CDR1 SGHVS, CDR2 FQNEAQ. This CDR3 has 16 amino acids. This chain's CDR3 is CASSLGYLTGEDEQYF. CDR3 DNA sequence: TGTGCCAGCAGCTTAGGATATCTTACTGGAGAGGACGAGCAGTACTTC.

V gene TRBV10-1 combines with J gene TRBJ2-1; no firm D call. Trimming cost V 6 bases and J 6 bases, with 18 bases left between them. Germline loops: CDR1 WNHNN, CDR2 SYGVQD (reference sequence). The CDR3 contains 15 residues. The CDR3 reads CASSPAARLGNEQFF. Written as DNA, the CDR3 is TGCGCCAGCAGCCCCGCGGCCAGGTTGGGCAATGAGCAGTTCTTC.

The CDR3 DNA sequence: TGTGCCAGCCAGGGGTTGACCGGGGAGCTGTTTTTT. Translating gives CASQGLTGELFF. The chain links TRBV7-9 to TRBJ2-2; weak D call: TRBD1 (6 bases). Germline lookup yields CDR1 SEHNR and CDR2 FQNEAQ (reference sequence). V was trimmed by 8 bases and J by 5 bases, leaving 9 bases between them. The CDR3 extends over 12 amino acids.